Presented here are 11 T cell receptor beta chains from one specimen sequenced in a study of blood T cell repertoires in COVID-19. Clones were read by immunoSEQ multiplex PCR, and TCRdb kept only the in-frame ones, dropping some. This table has some 49,000 clones, 75% to 95% appearing once. Sequencing was carried out using peripheral blood. The receptors here all came from a man in his fifties or sixties with active COVID-19.

This sequence joins TRBV4-3 and TRBJ1-5; 11 positions agree with TRBD1. Losses at the gene ends were 0 bases for V and 7 bases for J; bases not matched to a gene: 5. This CDR3 is built from 16 residues. Germline assignment: CDR1 LGHNA and CDR2 YSLEER. The CDR3 reads CASSQDAGTGGQPQHF. For the CDR3, the DNA is TGCGCCAGCAGCCAAGATGCCGGGACAGGGGGACAGCCCCAGCATTTT.

About this clone: Other DNA sequences in this specimen translate into the identical CDR3. J is TRBJ2-7 and V is TRBV7-9, with D perhaps matching TRBD1 (5 bases). Looked up from germline, CDR1 is SEHNR and CDR2 is FQNEAQ (reference sequence). The CDR3 has 13 amino acids. V was shortened by 1 base and J by 7 bases, with 11 bases between the two germline ends. The CDR3 region has the DNA TGTGCCAGCAGCTTAGGGCAGGGCCGGGAGCAGTACTTC. Protein sequence: CASSLGQGREQYF. Supplemented by reference TRBV7-9 and TRBJ2-7, the full variable domain reads DTGVSQNPRHKITKRGQNVTFRCDPISEHNRLYWYRQTLGQGPEFLTYFQNEAQLEKSRLLSDRFSAERPKGSFSTLEIQRTEQGDSAMYLCASSLGQGREQYFGPGTRLTVT.

The chain has TRBV19 and TRBJ2-1; TRBD2 agrees at 7 bases. V dropped 3 bases and J dropped 3; count of bases not matched to a gene: 5. This CDR3 is built from 15 residues. Per germline, CDR1 LNHDA and CDR2 SQIVND (reference sequence). CDR3 protein: CASSIGGLDYNEQFF. The CDR3 DNA reads TGTGCCAGTAGTATCGGCGGACTAGACTACAATGAGCAGTTCTTC.

This sequence joins TRBV5-1 and TRBJ2-7; 9 bases map to TRBD1. There are 14 residues in the CDR3. The V gene's germline CDR1 is SGHRS and CDR2 YFSETQ. The junction had 9 bases not matched to a gene; V was cut back by 4 bases and J by 7 bases. The CDR3 is CASSPRTGAGEQYF. Written as DNA, the CDR3 is TGCGCCAGCAGCCCGAGGACAGGGGCGGGTGAGCAGTACTTC.

This chain joins TRBV4-1 and TRBJ2-5; possible D gene TRBD2, 7 bases. The CDR3 is made up of 14 amino acids. V lost 2 bases and J lost 5, with 12 bases in between. Germline-derived CDR1 and CDR2 are MGHRA and YSYEKL. The CDR3 protein is CASSQWGGTETQYF. The DNA for the CDR3 is TGCGCCAGCAGCCAATGGGGGGGCACCGAGACCCAGTACTTC.

As DNA, the CDR3 is TGTGCCAGCAGCCAAAGTTACAGGGGGTCACCCCTCCACTTT. Translated: CASSQSYRGSPLHF. V usage is TRBV3-1 (or the pseudogene TRBV3-2) and J usage is TRBJ1-6; 8 bases fit TRBD1. The J segment lost 10 bases and the V segment lost 2 bases, leaving 4 bases of the junction unmatched. The V gene's germline CDR1 is LGHDT and CDR2 YNNKEL (reference sequence). CDR3 length: 14 amino acids.

The genes are TRBV18 and TRBJ2-2; D might be TRBD1 (5 bases). V was shortened by 4 bases and J by 1 base, with 13 bases between the two germline ends. Germline loops: CDR1 KGHSH, CDR2 LQKENI. This CDR3 spans 16 amino acids. CDR3 sequence: CASSRLDIMNTGELFF. CDR3 DNA: TGTGCCAGCTCACGACTGGACATAATGAACACCGGGGAGCTGTTTTTT. Variable domain in full (rest from reference TRBV18 and TRBJ2-2): NAGVMQNPRHLVRRRGQEARLRCSPMKGHSHVYWYRQLPEEGLKFMVYLQKENIIDESGMPKERFSAEFPKEGPSILRIQQVVRGDSAAYFCASSRLDIMNTGELFFGEGSRLTVL.

The chain recombines TRBV27 with TRBJ2-7; 11 bases are a match to TRBD2. The CDR3 extends over 14 amino acids. Germline V gives CDR1 MNHEY, CDR2 SMNVEV (reference sequence). The V and J ends lost 5 bases and 3 bases, in that order; junction bases with no gene match: 3. The CDR3 sequence is CASSPGTSGYEQYF. DNA for the CDR3: TGTGCCAGCAGTCCCGGGACTAGCGGCTACGAGCAGTACTTC.

The chain links TRBV10-1 to TRBJ2-5, with D possibly matching TRBD1 (5 bases). Per germline, CDR1 WNHNN and CDR2 SYGVQD (reference sequence). V was trimmed by 0 bases and J by 4 bases, leaving 9 bases between them. The CDR3 extends over 14 amino acids. CDR3: CASSESQGRETQYF. CDR3 DNA: TGCGCCAGCAGTGAGTCTCAGGGAAGAGAGACCCAGTACTTC.

The chain combines TRBV3-1 (or the pseudogene TRBV3-2) with TRBJ2-7; D is perhaps TRBD2 (5 bases). CDR1 and CDR2 from the germline V gene are LGHDT and YNNKEL (reference sequence). This CDR3 spans 14 amino acids. Trimming cost V 4 bases and J 6 bases, with 16 bases left between them. The CDR3 DNA sequence: TGTGCCAGCAGCCCTCATGCTAGCATGGGCGAGCAGTACTTC. It codes for CASSPHASMGEQYF.

The rearrangement uses TRBV3-1 (or the pseudogene TRBV3-2) and TRBJ2-5; D unresolved. The CDR3 spans 14 residues. Germline V gene data show CDR1 as LGHDT and CDR2 as YNNKEL (reference sequence). V lost 1 base, J lost 1 base, and 7 bases lay in between. The CDR3 loop is CASSQGPGQETQYF. CDR3 DNA sequence: TGTGCCAGCAGCCAAGGACCGGGCCAAGAGACCCAGTACTTC.